A selection of T cell receptor beta chains follows, all from one sample in a study of blood T cell repertoires in COVID-19. Profiled with immunoSEQ multiplex PCR; TCRdb holds only in-frame clones, not every one. The data show around 450,000 clones, with roughly 90% seen just once and 0.7% held by the top ten. Sequencing was carried out using PBMCs or T cells enriched from blood (not recorded which). The source of these receptors is a woman between 18 and 30 years old who had recovered from COVID-19. Each CDR3 is given with its conserved first and last residue. A D gene is named only where the DNA matches it firmly. Where a row states a size, it is once, few, many or the class of an expanded clone; other rows omit it.

j_call: TRBJ1-1
d_call: .
v_call: TRBV7-3
clone_size: once
cdr3_nt: TGTGCCAGCAGCTTAGGAGAAAACACTGAAGCTTTCTTT
cdr3_aa: CASSLGENTEAFF

j_call: TRBJ2-2
d_call: .
v_call: TRBV3-1/TRBV3-2
clone_size: .
cdr3_nt: TGTGCCAGCAGCCTAGAGGCCGCGGGAACCGGGGAGCTGTTTTTT
cdr3_aa: CASSLEAAGTGELFF

j_call: TRBJ1-2
d_call: .
v_call: TRBV3-1/TRBV3-2
clone_size: .
cdr3_nt: TGTGCCAGCAGCCAAGCCCGGGGTACAGCTTACTATGGCTACACCTTC
cdr3_aa: CASSQARGTAYYGYTF

j_call: TRBJ1-2
d_call: .
v_call: TRBV29-1
clone_size: .
cdr3_nt: TGCAGCGTTGGGGGCAGGGGTCAACCTAACTATGGCTACACCTTC
cdr3_aa: CSVGGRGQPNYGYTF

j_call: TRBJ2-3
d_call: .
v_call: TRBV6-1
clone_size: once
cdr3_nt: TGTGCCAGCAGTGAAGTAGTGAGGGATACGCAGTATTTT
cdr3_aa: CASSEVVRDTQYF

j_call: TRBJ2-5
d_call: TRBD2
v_call: TRBV7-9
clone_size: .
cdr3_nt: TGTGCCAGCGTGTCGGGAGGGGAGACCCAGTACTTC
cdr3_aa: CASVSGGETQYF

j_call: TRBJ1-6
d_call: .
v_call: TRBV19
clone_size: once
cdr3_nt: TGTGCCAGTACGCGAGCCGCGGTTAATTCACCCCTCCACTTT
cdr3_aa: CASTRAAVNSPLHF

j_call: TRBJ1-1
d_call: .
v_call: TRBV3-1/TRBV3-2
clone_size: .
cdr3_nt: TGTGCCAGCAGCCAGTCGAGTACATGGGCCGCTTTCTTT
cdr3_aa: CASSQSSTWAAFF

j_call: TRBJ1-2
d_call: TRBD1
v_call: TRBV29-1
clone_size: once
cdr3_nt: TGCAGCGTTGATCGGGGACAGGGGTCTGCCTCCCTGGGGCATGGCTACACCTTC
cdr3_aa: CSVDRGQGSASLGHGYTF

j_call: TRBJ1-2
d_call: .
v_call: TRBV19
clone_size: .
cdr3_nt: TGTGCCAGTAAGAGGTCGTTGAACTATGGCTACACCTTC
cdr3_aa: CASKRSLNYGYTF

j_call: TRBJ2-7
d_call: TRBD2
v_call: TRBV6-5
clone_size: .
cdr3_nt: TGTGCCAGCCGCAGGGAGGGCACCTACGAGCAGTACTTC
cdr3_aa: CASRREGTYEQYF

j_call: TRBJ2-5
d_call: TRBD1
v_call: TRBV9
clone_size: once
cdr3_nt: TGTGCCAGCAGCGCCAGTACAGGGGTTGCAGAGACCCAGTACTTC
cdr3_aa: CASSASTGVAETQYF

j_call: TRBJ1-2
d_call: .
v_call: TRBV2
clone_size: .
cdr3_nt: TGTGCCAGCAACACAGGCTCCGGGGGCTACACCTTC
cdr3_aa: CASNTGSGGYTF

j_call: TRBJ2-7
d_call: .
v_call: TRBV5-6
clone_size: once
cdr3_nt: TGTGCCAGCAGCTTAGGACCCCAGGGCGAGCAGTACTTC
cdr3_aa: CASSLGPQGEQYF

j_call: TRBJ2-5
d_call: TRBD1
v_call: TRBV5-1
clone_size: .
cdr3_nt: TGCGCCAGCAGCACAGACCCGGGACAGGAAGAGACCCAGTACTTC
cdr3_aa: CASSTDPGQEETQYF

j_call: TRBJ2-1
d_call: TRBD2
v_call: TRBV9
clone_size: once
cdr3_nt: TGTGCCAGCAGCGTAGGCGGTCGGGGGAGGGGAGGTAATGAGCAGTTCTTC
cdr3_aa: CASSVGGRGRGGNEQFF

j_call: TRBJ2-3
d_call: TRBD2
v_call: TRBV2
clone_size: .
cdr3_nt: TGTGCCAGCAGTCTAGCGGGGGGCCTCCTCTCGGATACGCAGTATTTT
cdr3_aa: CASSLAGGLLSDTQYF

j_call: TRBJ1-2
d_call: TRBD1
v_call: TRBV2
clone_size: .
cdr3_nt: TGTGCCAGCAGTGAATGGTTAGGACAGGGAGCTAACTATGGCTACACCTTC
cdr3_aa: CASSEWLGQGANYGYTF

j_call: TRBJ2-7
d_call: TRBD2
v_call: TRBV5-6
clone_size: .
cdr3_nt: TGTGCCAGCAGCTGGGGGAGGGTAGCGGCAACCTACGAGCAGTACTTC
cdr3_aa: CASSWGRVAATYEQYF

j_call: TRBJ2-7
d_call: TRBD2
v_call: TRBV5-1
clone_size: .
cdr3_nt: TGCGCCAGCAGCAAAACCGGGACTAGCGGCTACGAGCAGTACTTC
cdr3_aa: CASSKTGTSGYEQYF

j_call: TRBJ1-1
d_call: .
v_call: TRBV9
clone_size: .
cdr3_nt: TGTGCCAGCAGCGTAGACCCGGGGTTGAACACTGAAGCTTTCTTT
cdr3_aa: CASSVDPGLNTEAFF

j_call: TRBJ1-1
d_call: TRBD1
v_call: TRBV15
clone_size: .
cdr3_nt: TGTGCCACCAACAGCCGGGGACAGGGGAACACTGAAGCTTTCTTT
cdr3_aa: CATNSRGQGNTEAFF

j_call: TRBJ1-5
d_call: .
v_call: TRBV30
clone_size: .
cdr3_nt: TGTGCCTGGAGTGTACTCTCCTATAGCAATCAGCCCCAGCATTTT
cdr3_aa: CAWSVLSYSNQPQHF

j_call: TRBJ1-2
d_call: .
v_call: TRBV27
clone_size: .
cdr3_nt: TGTGCCAGCAGTTTTAGGTCCGGGAATGGCTACACCTTC
cdr3_aa: CASSFRSGNGYTF

j_call: TRBJ2-7
d_call: .
v_call: TRBV11-2
clone_size: .
cdr3_nt: TGTGCCAGCAACACACAGTTTAACTACGAGCAGTACTTC
cdr3_aa: CASNTQFNYEQYF

j_call: TRBJ2-5
d_call: TRBD2
v_call: TRBV5-6
clone_size: .
cdr3_nt: TGTGCCAGCAGCTTGGTAGCGGGGGGGCAGGGGAGCCAAGAGACCCAGTACTTC
cdr3_aa: CASSLVAGGQGSQETQYF

j_call: TRBJ1-5
d_call: .
v_call: TRBV21-1
clone_size: once
cdr3_nt: TGTGCCAGCATTCCGGGGGATCAGCCCCAGCATTTT
cdr3_aa: CASIPGDQPQHF

j_call: TRBJ2-3
d_call: .
v_call: TRBV4-1
clone_size: .
cdr3_nt: TGCGCCAGCAGCCGAGAATATACAGATACGCAGTATTTT
cdr3_aa: CASSREYTDTQYF

j_call: TRBJ2-5
d_call: TRBD1
v_call: TRBV7-9
clone_size: .
cdr3_nt: TGTGCCAGCAGCCGACAGGGGGGGGCCCAGTACTTC
cdr3_aa: CASSRQGGAQYF

j_call: TRBJ1-2
d_call: TRBD1
v_call: TRBV5-1
clone_size: .
cdr3_nt: TGCGCCAGCAGCTTGGACAGGGGAACGGCTTATGGCTACACCTTC
cdr3_aa: CASSLDRGTAYGYTF

j_call: TRBJ1-2
d_call: TRBD1
v_call: TRBV12-3/TRBV12-4
clone_size: .
cdr3_nt: TGTGCCAGCTCCGACAGGGTGTATGGCTACACCTTC
cdr3_aa: CASSDRVYGYTF

j_call: TRBJ1-3
d_call: .
v_call: TRBV3-1/TRBV3-2
clone_size: few
cdr3_nt: TGTGCCAGCAGCCGTCAACAGGCATTCTCTGGAAACACCATATATTTT
cdr3_aa: CASSRQQAFSGNTIYF

j_call: TRBJ1-5
d_call: .
v_call: TRBV20-1
clone_size: .
cdr3_nt: TGCAGTGCCCGGGGGGGAGAGCCCCAGCATTTT
cdr3_aa: CSARGGEPQHF

j_call: TRBJ1-6
d_call: TRBD1
v_call: TRBV2
clone_size: .
cdr3_nt: TGTGCCAGCAGTGGGGACAGGCCCAATTCACCCCTCCACTTT
cdr3_aa: CASSGDRPNSPLHF

j_call: TRBJ2-7
d_call: TRBD1
v_call: TRBV7-2
clone_size: .
cdr3_nt: TGTGCCAGCAGCCACGGCTTTGGGACAGGGTCATACGAGCAGTACTTC
cdr3_aa: CASSHGFGTGSYEQYF

j_call: TRBJ1-4
d_call: .
v_call: TRBV27
clone_size: .
cdr3_nt: TGTGCCAGCAGTTTGGGTCAGGCAACTAATGAAAAACTGTTTTTT
cdr3_aa: CASSLGQATNEKLFF

j_call: TRBJ2-7
d_call: .
v_call: TRBV10-1
clone_size: .
cdr3_nt: TGCGCCAGCAGCAAGGCAGGGGACTCCTACGAGCAGTACTTC
cdr3_aa: CASSKAGDSYEQYF

j_call: TRBJ1-3
d_call: TRBD1
v_call: TRBV7-2
clone_size: .
cdr3_nt: TGTGCCAGCAGAAGGGACAGGGGAAACACCATATATTTT
cdr3_aa: CASRRDRGNTIYF

j_call: TRBJ2-3
d_call: TRBD2
v_call: TRBV3-1/TRBV3-2
clone_size: .
cdr3_nt: TGTGCCAGCAGCCAAGATACAAGCGGGGGCACAGATACGCAGTATTTT
cdr3_aa: CASSQDTSGGTDTQYF

j_call: TRBJ2-7
d_call: .
v_call: TRBV30
clone_size: few
cdr3_nt: TGTGCCTGGAGTCCGGGACATCCCTACGAGCAGTACTTC
cdr3_aa: CAWSPGHPYEQYF

j_call: TRBJ2-1
d_call: TRBD2
v_call: TRBV9
clone_size: .
cdr3_nt: TGTGCCAGCAGCGTGGGACTAGCGGACAATGAGCAGTTCTTC
cdr3_aa: CASSVGLADNEQFF

j_call: TRBJ1-2
d_call: TRBD1
v_call: TRBV7-9
clone_size: .
cdr3_nt: TGTGCCACCCTCCCGGATTGGGGACAGGGAGGCTACACCTTC
cdr3_aa: CATLPDWGQGGYTF

j_call: TRBJ2-5
d_call: TRBD2
v_call: TRBV14
clone_size: .
cdr3_nt: TGTGCCAGCAGCCGGAGGCTCGGGGGGCAAGAGACCCAGTACTTC
cdr3_aa: CASSRRLGGQETQYF

j_call: TRBJ1-1
d_call: TRBD1
v_call: TRBV5-1
clone_size: .
cdr3_nt: TGCGCCAGCAGCTTCCGGACAGGGACGGGTGGCACTGAAGCTTTCTTT
cdr3_aa: CASSFRTGTGGTEAFF

j_call: TRBJ2-3
d_call: .
v_call: TRBV6-5
clone_size: once
cdr3_nt: TGTGCCAGCAGCGCCACACAGGGAGATACGCAGTATTTT
cdr3_aa: CASSATQGDTQYF

j_call: TRBJ2-2
d_call: .
v_call: TRBV5-5
clone_size: .
cdr3_nt: TGTGCCAGCAGCCCCCGGACTACCGGGGAGCTGTTTTTT
cdr3_aa: CASSPRTTGELFF

j_call: TRBJ2-7
d_call: .
v_call: TRBV11-2
clone_size: .
cdr3_nt: TGTGCCAGCAGCTTAGATCGGGGTTACGAGCAGTACTTC
cdr3_aa: CASSLDRGYEQYF

j_call: TRBJ2-3
d_call: TRBD2
v_call: TRBV5-4
clone_size: .
cdr3_nt: TGTGCCATTTCCACCGGGAGGCAAGGGTCTAGACCGTATTTT
cdr3_aa: CAISTGRQGSRPYF